Presented here are 8 T cell receptor beta chains from one specimen sequenced in a study of vaccination effects on CD4 cells after COVID-19 (dated by TCRdb to the early 2020s). To identify antigen-specific CD4+ T cell clonotypes by their expansion, the ViraFEST assay first stimulated PBMC with viral peptide pools and then applied TCR sequencing. After around eleven days of culture, CD4+ T cells were isolated with the EasySep CD4+ T cell isolation kit. Each participant got two doses of an mRNA SARS-CoV-2 vaccine, either BNT162b2 or mRNA-1273. The library was obtained by the immunoSEQ multiplex PCR assay. TCRdb obtained this table from immuneACCESS and retained in-frame rearrangements with V and J assigned. These tables miss some clones; where compared with another copy, unresolved V genes account for less than half of the shortfall, and the remainder is unexplained. Present in this sample are some 12,000 clones, about 65% of which were seen just once. Of the sample, roughly 8.7% falls within the top ten clones.

No antigen has been assigned to these receptors. The sequencing used CD4+ T cells from PBMCs cultured with SARS-CoV-2 spike peptides, collected after COVID-19 vaccination. The sample's cell subset or site, from its label and the paper: SARS-CoV-2 spike overlapping peptide pool stimulation. These receptors were obtained from a human donor who received a COVID-19 vaccine.

The chain carries TRBV5-5 and TRBJ1-1, with TRBD1 matching 8 bases. Germline V gives CDR1 SGHKS, CDR2 YYEKEE (reference sequence). V lost 2 bases, J lost 1 base, and 1 base stayed unmatched. The CDR3 length is 14 residues. This chain's CDR3 is CASSLGTGNTEAFF. CDR3 in DNA: TGTGCCAGCAGCTTAGGGACAGGGAACACTGAAGCTTTCTTT.

This chain connects TRBV28 to TRBJ1-2; unclear D gene. Germline CDR1 MDHEN, CDR2 SYDVKM. This CDR3 is built from 13 residues. Trimming took off 2 bases at V and 4 bases at J, with 8 bases between the two ends. CDR3 bases: TGTGCCAGCAGTTTAGGTTCCGGCTATGGCTACACCTTC. Its translation is CASSLGSGYGYTF.

By proportion, this clone is medium-sized. This chain joins TRBV30 and TRBJ2-1, with 10 bases identical to TRBD2. This CDR3 comprises 16 residues. Per the germline V gene, CDR1 is GTSNPN and CDR2 is SVGIG (reference sequence). V trimming: 7 bases; J trimming: 1 base; junction bases outside the gene matches: 10. DNA of the CDR3: TGTGCCTCGGGGGGGGCTAGCGGGAGTTCCTACAATGAGCAGTTCTTC. It encodes CASGGASGSSYNEQFF.

The chain joins TRBV2 to TRBJ1-1; D possibly corresponds to TRBD1 (5 bases). Trimming took off 0 bases at V and 0 bases at J, with 8 bases between the two ends. CDR3 size: 15 residues. CDR1 SNHLY and CDR2 FYNNEI come from the germline V gene. CDR3 DNA sequence: TGTGCCAGCAGTGAAGCTAGGGGCCTGAACACTGAAGCTTTCTTT. This encodes CASSEARGLNTEAFF.

The rearrangement links TRBV5-4 to TRBJ1-1, with D tentatively TRBD1 (5 bases). The V end lost 0 bases, the J end lost 3 bases, and 12 bases lay between the germline ends. The CDR3 covers 15 residues. Germline loops: CDR1 SGHNT, CDR2 YYREEE (reference sequence). The CDR3 here is CASSLAASGDTEAFF. CDR3 nucleotide sequence: TGTGCCAGCAGCTTGGCGGCCTCGGGGGACACTGAAGCTTTCTTT. Supplemented by reference TRBV5-4 and TRBJ1-1, the full variable domain reads ETGVTQSPTHLIKTRGQQVTLRCSSQSGHNTVSWYQQALGQGPQFIFQYYREEENGRGNFPPRFSGLQFPNYSSELNVNALELDDSALYLCASSLAASGDTEAFFGQGTRLTVV.

By proportion, this clone is medium-sized (0.01 to 0.1%). The rearrangement uses TRBV28 and TRBJ2-1, with 11 positions matching TRBD2. This CDR3 is built from 14 residues. Germline values: CDR1 MDHEN, CDR2 SYDVKM. The V and J ends lost 9 bases and 9 bases, in that order; junction bases with no gene match: 10. The CDR3 spells CASSALAGVGEQFF. CDR3 bases: TGTGCCAGTTCCGCACTAGCGGGAGTGGGTGAGCAGTTCTTC.

V gene TRBV7-8 combines with J gene TRBJ2-7; D possibly matches TRBD1 or TRBD2 (5 bases each). Trimming removed 1 base from V and 4 bases from J, with 23 bases in between. The CDR3 length is 18 residues. The germline V gene has CDR1 SGHVS and CDR2 FQNEAQ. The chain's CDR3 is CASSLVSKGQTGLYEQYF. The CDR3 nucleotides are TGTGCCAGCAGCTTAGTGAGTAAGGGGCAGACGGGGCTTTACGAGCAGTACTTC.

The chain links TRBV7-2 to TRBJ1-2, with 9 bases that match TRBD1. Unmatched junction bases numbered 5, after V lost 5 bases and J lost 4 bases. Germline values: CDR1 SGHTA, CDR2 FQGNSA. The CDR3 totals 14 residues. The CDR3 region has the DNA TGTGCCAGCAGCACCACAGGGGGCCGCTATGGCTACACCTTC. Protein product: CASSTTGGRYGYTF.